The present T cell receptor beta chain was sequenced within a study of T-cell memory formation after mild COVID-19. TCRdb recomputed calls from the 5' RACE reads with MiXCR, one row per CDR3 protein. The table records about 470,000 distinct CDR3 sequences, around 25% of them present only once. The sample holds a few counts of this clonotype. Germline assignment: CDR1 DFQATT and CDR2 SNEGSKA (reference sequence). V gave up 5 bases and J gave up 1 base; unmatched junction bases: 9. CDR3 length equals 15 residues. The source material was PBMCs or a T cell subset sorted from them (not recorded which). The rearrangement joins TRBV20-1 to TRBJ2-7; 9 nucleotides align to TRBD2. This sequence originates from an adult woman who had mild COVID-19 (a few samples of this study predate the infection). Cell type and time point are not known. For the CDR3, the DNA is TGCAGTGCTGCGCCCCCGGCGGGAGGGTCCTACGAGCAGTACTTC. It codes for CSAAPPAGGSYEQYF.